Each of the 3 T cell receptor beta chains below was sequenced from the same sample in a study of T-cell reconstitution after alpha-beta-depleted transplantation in children. As it was prepared, the TCRbeta library received unique molecular identifiers. A single record per CDR3 protein comes from TCRdb applying MiXCR to the PCR reads. The data contain a few hundred thousand distinct CDR3 sequences, around 10% of them singletons. The sequenced sample was PBMCs from the stem cell graft donor, obtained from the stem cell graft. The receptors originated from a human donor who donated a stem cell graft to a child with acute lymphoblastic leukemia.

The chain couples TRBV7-2 to TRBJ1-2; weak D call: TRBD1 (5 bases). This CDR3 region has 13 residues. The V end lost 1 base, the J end lost 8 bases, and 11 bases lay between the germline ends. The germline V gene encodes CDR1 SGHTA and CDR2 FQGNSA. The CDR3 coding sequence is TGTGCCAGCAGCTTAGGAGAGGGACGAGGCTACACCTTC. It is translated as CASSLGEGRGYTF.

This clonotype was counted many times. The CDR3 is CASTLSTGNEQFF. The CDR3 DNA reads TGTGCCAGCACCCTTTCTACAGGCAATGAGCAGTTCTTC. The chain combines TRBV7-2 with TRBJ2-1, with a tentative D call TRBD1 (5 bases). CDR1 is SGHTA and CDR2 is FQGNSA in the germline V gene. The CDR3 is 13 amino acids. The germline V and J ends were trimmed by 7 bases and 6 bases, with 13 bases remaining between them.

The rearrangement uses TRBV20-1 and TRBJ2-1; 11 positions agree with TRBD2. The CDR3 runs to 15 residues. Per the germline V gene, CDR1 is DFQATT and CDR2 is SNEGSKA (reference sequence). V shed 6 bases and J 4 bases; nucleotides not matched to a gene: 8. CDR3 sequence (DNA): TGCAGTGCCACCCCGGGACTAGCGGAATACAATGAGCAGTTCTTC. Translating it yields CSATPGLAEYNEQFF.